Listed below are T cell receptor beta chains from one sample, sequenced in a study of CD8+CD57+ T cells in acquired aplastic anemia. TCRdb re-called the reads with MiXCR, one entry per CDR3 protein. The profile shows about 210,000 distinct CDR3 sequences, over 60% of them singletons. Sequences were obtained from sorted CD4+, CD8+, or CD8+CD57+ T cells (not recorded which) from PBMCs. All receptors derive from a human donor in good health. CDR3s include the opening cysteine and the closing phenylalanine or tryptophan. Fields, in order: D gene, clone size, V gene, J gene, CDR3 protein, CDR3 DNA. The D gene is left open where the match is weak. Rows give clone size only sometimes, using once, few, many, or a class for an expanded clone.

TRBD2	.	TRBV15	TRBJ2-3	CATSSSGGGKDTQYF	TGTGCCACCAGCAGCTCCGGGGGGGGCAAAGATACGCAGTATTTT
.	.	TRBV2	TRBJ2-5	CARRGGRETQYF	TGTGCCCGCAGGGGGGGCCGCGAGACCCAGTACTTC
TRBD2	many	TRBV9	TRBJ2-7	CASSVLAGGSYEQYF	TGTGCCAGCAGCGTACTAGCGGGAGGGTCCTACGAGCAGTACTTC
.	few	TRBV29-1	TRBJ1-1	CSVGRLVTEAFF	TGCAGCGTTGGAAGACTCGTCACTGAAGCTTTCTTT
.	.	TRBV5-1	TRBJ2-5	CASSPDGWETQYF	TGCGCCAGCAGCCCGGATGGGTGGGAGACCCAGTACTTC
TRBD2	many	TRBV7-3	TRBJ2-1	CASSLTLRGGWDEQFF	TGTGCCAGCAGCTTAACCCTGCGGGGGGGCTGGGATGAGCAGTTCTTC
TRBD1	many	TRBV3-1	TRBJ2-7	CASSQVIRQGPYEQYF	TGTGCCAGCAGCCAAGTTATCCGACAGGGCCCTTACGAGCAGTACTTC
TRBD1	many	TRBV14	TRBJ1-2	CASSQGPGQGSPYGYTF	TGTGCCAGCAGCCAAGGACCGGGACAGGGGTCCCCCTATGGCTACACCTTC
.	many	TRBV7-2	TRBJ2-4	CASSLAGAGVAKNIQYF	TGTGCCAGCAGCTTAGCGGGGGCAGGGGTGGCCAAAAACATTCAGTACTTC
TRBD2	.	TRBV6-6	TRBJ2-3	CASSYWGGGTDTQYF	TGTGCCAGCAGTTACTGGGGGGGAGGCACAGATACGCAGTATTTT
.	many	TRBV4-1	TRBJ1-2	CASSPTAGLGYGYTF	TGCGCCAGCAGCCCAACCGCGGGATTAGGCTATGGCTACACCTTC
TRBD2	.	TRBV9	TRBJ2-7	CASSVAGTSDYEQYF	TGTGCCAGCAGCGTAGCCGGGACTAGCGACTACGAGCAGTACTTC
TRBD2	.	TRBV7-3	TRBJ2-1	CASSIRLAGHNEQFF	TGTGCCAGCAGCATTAGACTAGCGGGGCACAATGAGCAGTTCTTC
.	.	TRBV10-3	TRBJ2-7	CATSTSGHLYEQYF	TGTGCCACCTCCACGTCGGGACACCTCTACGAGCAGTACTTC
.	many	TRBV20-1	TRBJ2-7	CSASSQGLSYEQYF	TGCAGTGCTAGTTCCCAGGGGCTCTCCTACGAGCAGTACTTC
.	.	TRBV14	TRBJ1-4	CASSQEEGIKLFF	TGTGCCAGCAGCCAAGAAGAGGGAATCAAACTGTTTTTT
TRBD1	.	TRBV7-2	TRBJ1-6	CASSLDVGGQGLNSPLHF	TGTGCCAGCAGCTTAGATGTCGGTGGACAGGGACTTAATTCACCCCTCCACTTT
.	few	TRBV2	TRBJ2-7	CASSGGRGYLYEQYF	TGTGCCAGCAGTGGGGGCAGAGGTTACCTTTACGAGCAGTACTTC
.	few	TRBV20-1	TRBJ1-5	CSARARAGQPQHF	TGCAGTGCTAGAGCGAGAGCGGGACAGCCCCAGCATTTT
.	.	TRBV20-1	TRBJ2-7	CSAPGGGRDEQYF	TGCAGTGCCCCTGGGGGGGGGCGCGACGAGCAGTACTTC
.	many	TRBV7-8	TRBJ2-1	CASITMGDNEQFF	TGTGCCAGCATAACTATGGGCGACAATGAGCAGTTCTTC
.	many	TRBV28	TRBJ2-1	CASIPDGGNNEQFF	TGTGCCAGCATTCCAGATGGAGGGAACAATGAGCAGTTCTTC
TRBD1	.	TRBV20-1	TRBJ2-6	CSASHLTGSGANVLTF	TGCAGTGCTAGTCATTTGACAGGGAGTGGGGCCAACGTCCTGACTTTC
.	few	TRBV2	TRBJ1-1	CASSGSNIEAFF	TGTGCCAGCAGTGGTTCCAATATTGAAGCTTTCTTT
TRBD2	many	TRBV12-3/TRBV12-4	TRBJ2-2	CASLADSGELFF	TGTGCCAGCCTAGCGGATTCCGGGGAGCTGTTTTTT
.	many	TRBV7-9	TRBJ2-7	CASSPGTGFGEQYF	TGTGCCAGCAGCCCTGGGACCGGCTTCGGTGAGCAGTACTTC
TRBD1	.	TRBV7-9	TRBJ2-7	CASSLVGGGQGNPEQYF	TGTGCCAGCAGCTTAGTAGGGGGGGGACAGGGTAATCCCGAGCAGTATTTC
TRBD1	many	TRBV5-6	TRBJ1-2	CASSSLTGSLSYGYTF	TGTGCCAGCAGCTCGTTGACAGGGTCCCTTAGCTATGGCTACACCTTC
TRBD2	.	TRBV7-3	TRBJ2-7	CASSFTTGGTPNEQYF	TGTGCCAGCAGCTTCACTACGGGGGGAACACCTAACGAGCAGTACTTC
TRBD1	few	TRBV7-6	TRBJ2-7	CASSLGQGNVQQYF	TGTGCCAGCAGCTTAGGACAGGGAAACGTCCAGCAGTACTTC
.	many	TRBV20-1	TRBJ1-1	CSARTGETEAFF	TGCAGTGCTAGAACAGGCGAGACTGAAGCTTTCTTT
TRBD1	.	TRBV15	TRBJ1-1	CATTQGATEAFF	TGTGCCACCACTCAGGGGGCTACTGAAGCTTTCTTT
.	many	TRBV4-1	TRBJ2-7	CASSQVARDFTYEQYF	TGCGCCAGCAGCCAAGTTGCTCGAGACTTTACCTACGAGCAGTACTTC
TRBD2	many	TRBV4-1	TRBJ2-7	CASSPTSGGTYEQYF	TGCGCCAGCAGCCCCACTAGCGGGGGTACCTACGAGCAGTACTTC
.	few	TRBV7-9	TRBJ1-2	CASSLDSNYGYTF	TGTGCCAGCAGCTTAGACTCAAACTATGGCTACACCTTC
.	.	TRBV5-1	TRBJ2-3	CASSWQTGDTQYF	TGCGCCAGCAGCTGGCAGACAGGAGATACGCAGTATTTT
.	.	TRBV25-1	TRBJ1-4	CASSESLANEKLFF	TGTGCCAGCAGTGAATCCTTGGCAAATGAAAAACTGTTTTTT
.	.	TRBV29-1	TRBJ2-7	CSVVGVDREQYF	TGCAGCGTTGTCGGGGTCGACCGGGAGCAGTACTTC
.	.	TRBV5-1	TRBJ2-3	CASSLMGRSTDTQYF	TGCGCCAGCAGCTTGATGGGGCGGAGCACAGATACGCAGTATTTT
.	few	TRBV20-1	TRBJ2-7	CSASRGAHYEQYF	TGCAGTGCTAGTAGGGGGGCACACTACGAGCAGTACTTC
TRBD1	.	TRBV5-1	TRBJ2-7	CASTSGQGVLEQYF	TGCGCCAGCACCTCGGGACAGGGGGTGTTAGAGCAGTACTTC
.	.	TRBV5-5	TRBJ1-5	CAVGGGNQPQHF	TGCGCCGTCGGGGGGGGAAATCAGCCCCAGCATTTT
.	.	TRBV20-1	TRBJ2-2	CSARGNTGELFF	TGCAGTGCTAGAGGGAACACCGGGGAGCTGTTTTTT
TRBD2	few	TRBV7-2	TRBJ2-3	CAISPAGVTDTQYF	TGTGCCATCAGTCCAGCGGGAGTCACAGATACGCAGTATTTT
.	.	TRBV12-3/TRBV12-4	TRBJ2-7	CASSPRGEQYF	TGTGCCAGCAGTCCCCGCGGGGAGCAGTACTTC
.	.	TRBV11-3	TRBJ1-1	CASSLHGGAYNEAFF	TGTGCCAGCAGCTTACACGGGGGGGCCTACAATGAAGCTTTCTTT
TRBD1	.	TRBV19	TRBJ2-7	CASSIAGTGSPYEQYF	TGTGCCAGTAGTATAGCTGGGACAGGGTCTCCCTACGAGCAGTACTTC
TRBD2	few	TRBV28	TRBJ2-7	CATGGLEGNSAPEQYF	TGTGCTACGGGGGGTCTGGAGGGAAATTCGGCTCCCGAGCAGTACTTC
TRBD1	.	TRBV7-9	TRBJ1-2	CASSLTAGGDQGNGYTF	TGTGCCAGCAGCTTAACGGCAGGGGGAGATCAGGGGAATGGCTACACCTTC
.	few	TRBV24-1	TRBJ1-2	CATSDLSRNYGYTF	TGTGCCACCAGTGATTTATCCAGGAACTATGGCTACACCTTC
.	few	TRBV9	TRBJ2-3	CASSVGGSHYNEQYF	TGTGCCAGCAGCGTAGGTGGTAGCCACTACAATGAGCAGTATTTT